This T cell receptor (beta chain) was identified in a study of blood T cell repertoires in COVID-19. Libraries were prepared by immunoSEQ multiplex PCR; TCRdb keeps only in-frame clonotypes and omits some of them. The data contain about 70,000 clones, 70% to 80% of them singletons. This clonotype was sampled from a woman in her 70s with acute or convalescent COVID-19. The material sequenced was peripheral blood.

CDR3 nucleotides: TGTGCCACCAGCAGTTCTCAAAGGACTAGCGTCTACAATGAGCAGTTCTTC. Its protein is CATSSSQRTSVYNEQFF. The V call is TRBV15, the J call TRBJ2-1; 9 bases align to TRBD2. Germline CDR1 and CDR2: LNHNV and YYDKDF (reference sequence). V trimming: 3 bases; J trimming: 3 bases; junction bases outside the gene matches: 9. This CDR3 region has 17 residues.